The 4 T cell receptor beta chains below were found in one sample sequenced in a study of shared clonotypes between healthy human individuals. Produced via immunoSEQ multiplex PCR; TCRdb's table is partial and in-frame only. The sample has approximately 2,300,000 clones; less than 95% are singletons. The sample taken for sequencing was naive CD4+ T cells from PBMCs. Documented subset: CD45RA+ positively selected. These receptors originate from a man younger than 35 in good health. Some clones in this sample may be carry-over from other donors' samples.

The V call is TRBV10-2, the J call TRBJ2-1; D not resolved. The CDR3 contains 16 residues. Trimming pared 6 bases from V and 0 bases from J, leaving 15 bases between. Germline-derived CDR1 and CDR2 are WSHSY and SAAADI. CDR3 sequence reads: CASSLSTSYSYNEQFF. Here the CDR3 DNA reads TGCGCCAGCAGCCTCAGCACCAGCTACTCCTACAATGAGCAGTTCTTC.

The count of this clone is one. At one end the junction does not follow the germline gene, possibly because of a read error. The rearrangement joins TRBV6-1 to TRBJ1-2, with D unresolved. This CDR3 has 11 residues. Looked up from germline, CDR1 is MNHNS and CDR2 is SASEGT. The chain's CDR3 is CASSELTQTAF. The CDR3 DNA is TGTGCCAGCAGTGAATTGACACAAACCGCCTTC.

This CDR3 reads CASSQFTSYQETQYF. The CDR3 DNA follows: TGTGCCAGCAGCCAATTTACCAGTTACCAAGAGACCCAGTACTTC. The chain has TRBV14 and TRBJ2-5; D remains unclear. Looked up from germline, CDR1 is SGHDN and CDR2 is FVKESK. This CDR3 spans 15 amino acids. V shed 2 bases and J shed 0 bases, with 10 bases lying between them.

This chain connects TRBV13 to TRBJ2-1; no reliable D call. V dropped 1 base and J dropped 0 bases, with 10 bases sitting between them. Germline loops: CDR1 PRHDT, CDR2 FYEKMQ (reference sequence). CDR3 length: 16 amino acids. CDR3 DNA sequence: TGTGCCAGCAGCTTAGCCGGGCGGACCTCCTACAATGAGCAGTTCTTC. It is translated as CASSLAGRTSYNEQFF.